What follows are 29 T cell receptor beta chains derived from one specimen sequenced in a study of blood T cell repertoires in COVID-19. The repertoire was sequenced with immunoSEQ multiplex PCR; TCRdb's copy has only in-frame clones and lacks some. The table records around 290,000 clones, roughly nine tenths of them present only once. The sample consisted of peripheral blood. Receptor source: a woman aged 30 to 39 with COVID-19, enrolled during active disease.

Written as DNA, the CDR3 is TGTGCCAGTAGTACGACAGGGGACTCTGGAAACACCATATATTTT. Protein sequence: CASSTTGDSGNTIYF. J is TRBJ1-3 and V is TRBV19; 8 nucleotides line up with TRBD1. J was trimmed by 0 bases and V by 4 bases; bases with no gene match: 2. This CDR3 region has 15 residues. Germline V gives CDR1 LNHDA, CDR2 SQIVND (reference sequence).

This chain links TRBV2 with TRBJ1-6; possibly TRBD1 for D (5 bases). The CDR3 covers 14 residues. V lost 2 bases, J lost 11 bases, and 13 bases lay in between. The germline V gene has CDR1 SNHLY and CDR2 FYNNEI. The CDR3 loop reads CASSERQGGTPLHF. The CDR3 DNA follows: TGTGCCAGCAGTGAAAGGCAGGGTGGGACACCCCTCCACTTT. The entire variable domain, with the rest obtained from reference TRBV2 and TRBJ1-6, is as follows: EPEVTQTPSHQVTQMGQEVILRCVPISNHLYFYWYRQILGQKVEFLVSFYNNEISEKSEIFDDQFSVERPDGSNFTLKIRSTKLEDSAMYFCASSERQGGTPLHFGNGTRLTVT.

The rearrangement links TRBV28 to TRBJ2-1; 8 bases map to TRBD2. Per germline, CDR1 MDHEN and CDR2 SYDVKM. Trimming removed 6 bases from V and 5 bases from J; junction bases left unmatched: 9. The CDR3 runs 15 residues. The CDR3 sequence is CASRSATSANNEQFF. CDR3 sequence (DNA): TGTGCCAGCAGGTCCGCGACTAGCGCCAACAATGAGCAGTTCTTC.

The chain employs TRBV6-5 and TRBJ2-2; TRBD2 is a possible D gene (5 bases). The ends were cut back, 11 bases at V and 4 bases at J, with 17 bases in the middle. The germline V gene has CDR1 MNHEY and CDR2 SVGAGI. The length of the CDR3 is 14 residues. CDR3 coding DNA: TGTGCCGGTAGACTAAGCCTGGGCACCGGGGAGCTGTTTTTT. This gives the protein CAGRLSLGTGELFF.

On this clone: Its ends do not fully match the called genes, so a read error is possible. The chain combines TRBV24-1 with TRBJ2-2; 12 bases line up with TRBD2. The CDR3 is made up of 16 amino acids. From germline, CDR1 is KGHDR and CDR2 SFDVKD. The CDR3 DNA sequence: TGTGCCACCAGTGAGCGGACTAGCGGGAACGCCGGGGAGCTGTTTTTT. Encoded protein: CATSERTSGNAGELFF.

This clone was seen more than once but under ten times. This chain joins TRBV10-3 and TRBJ2-3, with D maybe TRBD2 (5 bases). Deletions cut 3 bases from V and 1 base from J, with 11 bases between. The germline V gene has CDR1 ENHRY and CDR2 SYGVKD. CDR3 length: 15 amino acids. Here the CDR3 DNA reads TGTGCCATCAGTGAACGAGGGATTGGCACAGATACGCAGTATTTT. This sequence encodes CAISERGIGTDTQYF.

This sequence joins TRBV5-1 and TRBJ2-7; 12 nucleotides agree with TRBD2. CDR3 length: 14 amino acids. Germline CDR1 reads SGHRS; CDR2 reads YFSETQ. The V gene end was trimmed by 5 bases and the J gene end by 3 bases; junction bases not matched to a gene: 3. The chain's CDR3 is CASSSTSGSYEQYF. CDR3 sequence (DNA): TGCGCCAGCAGTTCGACTAGCGGGAGCTACGAGCAGTACTTC.

This chain connects TRBV9 to TRBJ2-7; the D gene is possibly TRBD1 (6 bases). The CDR3 has 12 residues. CDR1 is SGDLS, CDR2 YYNGEE, per germline. Trimming removed 4 bases from V and 6 bases from J, with 11 bases in between. The chain's CDR3 is CASSPGTPEQYF. DNA for the CDR3: TGTGCCAGCAGCCCGGGGACACCCGAGCAGTACTTC.

This clone was observed a handful of times. This chain links TRBV9 with TRBJ1-1, with a weak D call TRBD1 (6 bases). The CDR3 contains 15 residues. Trimming pared 0 bases from V and 0 bases from J, leaving 9 bases between. Per germline, CDR1 SGDLS and CDR2 YYNGEE. The CDR3 is CASSVVTGLNTEAFF. In DNA form, the CDR3 reads TGTGCCAGCAGCGTAGTAACAGGGTTGAACACTGAAGCTTTCTTT.

The chain is built from TRBV10-1 and TRBJ2-7, with 12 bases lining up with TRBD2. J was trimmed by 9 bases and V by 5 bases; bases with no gene match: 5. The CDR3 runs 13 residues. In germline, CDR1 is WNHNN, CDR2 SYGVQD (reference sequence). As DNA, the CDR3 is TGCGCCAGCAGTCTAGCGGGAGGGCAGGCGCAGTACTTC. This sequence encodes CASSLAGGQAQYF.

This chain uses TRBV9 with TRBJ2-7, with D possibly TRBD2 on 5 matching bases. V was shortened by 2 bases and J by 4 bases, with 10 bases between the two germline ends. The CDR3 has 13 amino acids. Germline V lookup: CDR1 SGDLS, CDR2 YYNGEE. The CDR3 region is CASSVGGSYEQYF. For the CDR3, the DNA is TGTGCCAGCAGCGTCGGAGGATCTTACGAGCAGTACTTC. Full variable domain (outside the CDR3, taken from reference TRBV9 and TRBJ2-7): DSGVTQTPKHLITATGQRVTLRCSPRSGDLSVYWYQQSLDQGLQFLIQYYNGEERAKGNILERFSAQQFPDLHSELNLSSLELGDSALYFCASSVGGSYEQYFGPGTRLTVT.

A word on this clone: This same CDR3 is encoded by further DNA sequences in the sample. This chain uses TRBV5-1 with TRBJ2-7; 9 positions agree with TRBD1. Per germline, CDR1 SGHRS and CDR2 YFSETQ. There are 13 residues in the CDR3. Germline trimming cut 4 bases from V and 3 bases from J; bases unmatched to any gene: 2. The CDR3 reads CASSAGQGYEQYF. The DNA of the CDR3 is TGCGCCAGCAGCGCGGGACAGGGCTACGAGCAGTACTTC.

This chain connects TRBV29-1 to TRBJ1-1, with TRBD1 identical over 10 bases. V trimming: 7 bases; J trimming: 4 bases; junction bases outside the gene matches: 6. From germline, CDR1 is SQVTM and CDR2 ANQGSEA. CDR3 length: 13 amino acids. CDR3 sequence reads: CSASTGGSTEAFF. For the CDR3, the DNA is TGCAGCGCCTCGACAGGGGGCTCCACTGAAGCTTTCTTT.

The chain joins TRBV28 to TRBJ2-6; no clear D gene. The CDR3 spans 16 residues. Germline CDR1 MDHEN, CDR2 SYDVKM. V was cut by 7 bases and J by 1 base, with 14 bases left in between. DNA of the CDR3: TGTGCCAGCATTAAAACAGCCGGTTCTGGGGCCAACGTCCTGACTTTC. Translated, it gives CASIKTAGSGANVLTF.

CDR3 DNA: TGTGCCAGCAGTTGGACTAGCGGGAGAGTCGGGGAGCTGTTTTTT. It specifies CASSWTSGRVGELFF. The chain carries TRBV25-1 and TRBJ2-2; 13 nucleotides match TRBD2. Trimming removed 5 bases from V and 7 bases from J; junction bases left unmatched: 4. This CDR3 contains 15 residues. Germline CDR1 MGHDK, CDR2 SYGVNS.

The CDR3 region is CASSLDREREVYF. For the CDR3, the DNA is TGTGCCAGCAGCTTAGATCGGGAGCGGGAGGTCTACTTC. V is TRBV11-2 and J is TRBJ2-7; 9 bases match TRBD2. J gave up 13 bases and V 0 bases, and 7 bases lay outside the gene matches. Germline V lookup: CDR1 SGHAT, CDR2 FQNNGV. This CDR3 has 13 residues.

The V and J genes are TRBV3-1 (or the pseudogene TRBV3-2) and TRBJ2-2; D perhaps matches TRBD1 (6 bases). This CDR3 spans 14 amino acids. Per germline, CDR1 LGHDT and CDR2 YNNKEL (reference sequence). The germline V and J ends were trimmed by 4 bases and 5 bases, with 11 bases remaining between them. Here the CDR3 reads CASSPTGKTGELFF. CDR3 nucleotide sequence: TGTGCCAGCAGCCCGACAGGAAAAACCGGGGAGCTGTTTTTT.

This clone was found a few times. The V and J genes are TRBV28 and TRBJ1-1; tentatively, D is TRBD1 (6 bases). CDR3 size: 16 residues. The V end lost 4 bases, the J end lost 1 base, and 16 bases lay between the germline ends. The germline CDR1 and CDR2 sequences are MDHEN and SYDVKM. The CDR3, as DNA: TGTGCCAGCAGTTCAGGTAGGGCAGGGGAGAACACTGAAGCTTTCTTT. This gives the protein CASSSGRAGENTEAFF. The whole variable domain, remainder taken from reference TRBV28 and TRBJ1-1, is DVKVTQSSRYLVKRTGEKVFLECVQDMDHENMFWYRQDPGLGLRLIYFSYDVKMKEKGDIPEGYSVSREKKERFSLILESASTNQTSMYLCASSSGRAGENTEAFFGQGTRLTVV.

V is TRBV5-4 and J is TRBJ2-7; TRBD1 matches 8 bases. Germline values: CDR1 SGHNT, CDR2 YYREEE (reference sequence). The CDR3 has 15 residues. The V and J ends lost 2 bases and 1 base, in that order; junction bases with no gene match: 5. The CDR3 protein is CASSFAGTGSYEQYF. The CDR3 DNA follows: TGTGCCAGCAGCTTCGCCGGGACAGGATCCTACGAGCAGTACTTC.

The V and J genes are TRBV11-2 and TRBJ2-3; 10 bases are a match to TRBD2. The V gene's germline CDR1 is SGHAT and CDR2 FQNNGV. Losses at the gene ends were 3 bases for V and 2 bases for J; bases not matched to a gene: 8. This CDR3 is 17 amino acids long. The CDR3 here is CASSFLGLAGVTDTQYF. For the CDR3, the DNA is TGTGCCAGCAGCTTCCTTGGGCTAGCGGGAGTCACAGATACGCAGTATTTT. The whole variable domain, remainder taken from reference TRBV11-2 and TRBJ2-3, is EAGVAQSPRYKIIEKRQSVAFWCNPISGHATLYWYQQILGQGPKLLIQFQNNGVVDDSQLPKDRFSAERLKGVDSTLKIQPAKLEDSAVYLCASSFLGLAGVTDTQYFGPGTRLTVL.

There are a few counts of this clone. The chain recombines TRBV2 with TRBJ1-1; 7 nucleotides agree with TRBD1. In germline, CDR1 is SNHLY, CDR2 FYNNEI. The CDR3 extends over 18 amino acids. After removal of 1 base from V and 2 bases from J, the junction contained 13 bases not matched to a gene. The CDR3 protein is CASSEGRQGLQSNTEAFF. The CDR3 DNA follows: TGTGCCAGCAGTGAAGGACGACAGGGCCTTCAGTCTAACACTGAAGCTTTCTTT.

The rearrangement joins TRBV6-5 to TRBJ2-2, with TRBD2 identical over 7 bases. The CDR3 is 14 residues long. Germline CDR1 is MNHEY and CDR2 is SVGAGI. V shed 7 bases, J shed 7 bases, and the junction held 9 bases outside the gene matches. The CDR3 loop is CASMAGESGGELFF. The CDR3 bases are TGTGCCAGCATGGCGGGGGAAAGTGGCGGGGAGCTGTTTTTT.

The chain recombines TRBV27 with TRBJ1-5; D perhaps matches TRBD1 (6 bases). Trimming pared 5 bases from V and 6 bases from J, leaving 14 bases between. Germline values: CDR1 MNHEY, CDR2 SMNVEV (reference sequence). The CDR3 runs 14 residues. The CDR3: CASSTPGAGQPQHF. The CDR3 bases are TGTGCCAGCAGTACCCCAGGGGCTGGTCAGCCCCAGCATTTT.

V gene TRBV9 combines with J gene TRBJ1-3; D perhaps matches TRBD1 (6 bases). V shed 0 bases and J shed 0 bases, with 10 bases lying between them. The length of the CDR3 is 16 residues. Germline CDR1 reads SGDLS; CDR2 reads YYNGEE. As DNA, the CDR3 is TGTGCCAGCAGCGTAGTGGCAGGGGCCTCTGGAAACACCATATATTTT. It yields the protein CASSVVAGASGNTIYF.

In DNA, the CDR3 is TGTGCCAGCAGCTCGTCCGGGACAGGCAATTCACCCCTCCACTTT. It yields the protein CASSSSGTGNSPLHF. The chain links TRBV7-9 to TRBJ1-6; 8 positions match TRBD1. Germline V gene sequence: CDR1 SEHNR, CDR2 FQNEAQ (reference sequence). There are 15 residues in the CDR3. V shed 4 bases and J 7 bases; nucleotides not matched to a gene: 6.

The rearrangement uses TRBV18 and TRBJ2-1; 14 nucleotides align to TRBD2. The germline V gene has CDR1 KGHSH and CDR2 LQKENI. The CDR3 runs to 19 residues. After removal of 2 bases from V and 0 bases from J, the junction contained 6 bases not matched to a gene. The CDR3 DNA is TGTGCCAGCTCACCAGTAGGGACTAGCGGGAGTAGCTCCTACAATGAGCAGTTCTTC. Its protein product is CASSPVGTSGSSSYNEQFF.

The rearrangement uses TRBV3-1 (or the pseudogene TRBV3-2) and TRBJ2-5; perhaps TRBD1 as D (5 bases). Trimming shortened V by 0 bases and J by 5 bases, and 10 bases separated the two germline ends. Germline V gene data show CDR1 as LGHDT and CDR2 as YNNKEL (reference sequence). The CDR3 consists of 14 residues. The CDR3 DNA reads as TGTGCCAGCAGCCAAGAAGTGTCAGGGGAGACCCAGTACTTC. It yields the protein CASSQEVSGETQYF.

The chain is built from TRBV7-2 and TRBJ2-6; possibly TRBD1 for D (5 bases). Trimming removed 3 bases at V and 4 bases at J, with 10 bases between. The length of the CDR3 is 15 residues. From germline, CDR1 is SGHTA and CDR2 FQGNSA. Here the CDR3 DNA reads TGTGCCAGCAGCTTTTGGGGCGGCGGGGCCAACGTCCTGACTTTC. Its protein product is CASSFWGGGANVLTF.

V and J are TRBV6-5 and TRBJ2-6, with D hard to call. The CDR3 sequence is 15 residues long. V lost 2 bases and J lost 2, with 7 bases in between. Germline CDR1 MNHEY, CDR2 SVGAGI. The CDR3, as DNA: TGTGCCAGCAGTTACGTAAGCCCTGGGGCCAACGTCCTGACTTTC. This encodes CASSYVSPGANVLTF.